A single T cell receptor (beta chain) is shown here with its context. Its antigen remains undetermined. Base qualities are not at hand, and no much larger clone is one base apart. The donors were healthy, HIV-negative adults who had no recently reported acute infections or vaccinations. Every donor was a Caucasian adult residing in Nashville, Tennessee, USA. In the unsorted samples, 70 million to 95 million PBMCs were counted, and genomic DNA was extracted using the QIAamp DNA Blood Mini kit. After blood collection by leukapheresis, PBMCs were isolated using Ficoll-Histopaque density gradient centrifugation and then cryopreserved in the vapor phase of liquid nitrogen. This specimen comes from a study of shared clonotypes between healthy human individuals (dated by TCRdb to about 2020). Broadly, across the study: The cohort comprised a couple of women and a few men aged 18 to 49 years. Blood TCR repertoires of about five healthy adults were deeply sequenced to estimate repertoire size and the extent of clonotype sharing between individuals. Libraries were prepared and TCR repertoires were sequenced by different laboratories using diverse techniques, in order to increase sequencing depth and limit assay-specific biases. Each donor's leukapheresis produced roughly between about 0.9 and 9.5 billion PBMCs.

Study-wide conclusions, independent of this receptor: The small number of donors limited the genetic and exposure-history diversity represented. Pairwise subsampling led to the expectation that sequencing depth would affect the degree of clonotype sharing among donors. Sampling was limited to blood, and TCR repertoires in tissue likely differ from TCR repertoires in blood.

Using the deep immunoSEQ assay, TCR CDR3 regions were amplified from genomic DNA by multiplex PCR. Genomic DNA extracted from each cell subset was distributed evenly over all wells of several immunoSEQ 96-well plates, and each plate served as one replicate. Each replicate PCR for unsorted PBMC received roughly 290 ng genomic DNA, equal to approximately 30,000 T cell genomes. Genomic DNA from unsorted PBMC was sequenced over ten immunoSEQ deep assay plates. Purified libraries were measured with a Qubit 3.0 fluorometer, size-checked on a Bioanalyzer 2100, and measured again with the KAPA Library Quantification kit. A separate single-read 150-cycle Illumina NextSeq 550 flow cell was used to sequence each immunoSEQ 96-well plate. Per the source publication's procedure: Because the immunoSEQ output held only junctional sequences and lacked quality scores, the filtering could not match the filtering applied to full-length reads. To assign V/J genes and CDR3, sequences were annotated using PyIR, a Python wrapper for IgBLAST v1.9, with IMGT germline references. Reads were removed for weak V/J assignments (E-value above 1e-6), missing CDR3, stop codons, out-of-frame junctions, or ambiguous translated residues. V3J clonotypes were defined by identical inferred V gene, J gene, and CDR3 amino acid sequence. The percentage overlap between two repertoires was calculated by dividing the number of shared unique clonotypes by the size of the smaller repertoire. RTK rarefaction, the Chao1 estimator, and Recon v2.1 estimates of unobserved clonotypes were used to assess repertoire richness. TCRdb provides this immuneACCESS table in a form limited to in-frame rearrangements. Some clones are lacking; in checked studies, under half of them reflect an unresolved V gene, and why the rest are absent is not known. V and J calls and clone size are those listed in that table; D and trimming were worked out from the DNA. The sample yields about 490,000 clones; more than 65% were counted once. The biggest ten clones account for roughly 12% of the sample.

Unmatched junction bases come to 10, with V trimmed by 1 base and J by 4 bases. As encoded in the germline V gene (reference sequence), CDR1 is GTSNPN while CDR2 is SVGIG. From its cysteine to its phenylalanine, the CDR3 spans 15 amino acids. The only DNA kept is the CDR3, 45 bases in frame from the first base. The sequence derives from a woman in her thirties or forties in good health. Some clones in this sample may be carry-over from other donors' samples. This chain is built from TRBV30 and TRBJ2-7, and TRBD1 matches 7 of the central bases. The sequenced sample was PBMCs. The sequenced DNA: TGTGCCTGGAGTGCCGACAGGGCGGTCGGGTACGAGCAGTACTTC. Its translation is CAWSADRAVGYEQYF. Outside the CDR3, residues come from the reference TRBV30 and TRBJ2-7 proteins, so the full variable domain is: SQTIHQWPATLVQPVGSPLSLECTVEGTSNPNLYWYRQAAGRGLQLLFYSVGIGQISSEVPQNLSASRPQDRQFILSSKKLLLSDSGFYLCAWSADRAVGYEQYFGPGTRLTVT.